This TCR beta chain was sequenced during a study of shared clonotypes between healthy human individuals. Study-wide background: A couple of women and a few men aged 18 to 49 made up the donors. The study, taken as a whole, reports: About 5% of naive CD4 clonotypes were common to four donors.

Germline V lookup: CDR1 SGHRS, CDR2 YFSETQ. V dropped 3 bases and J dropped 2; count of bases not matched to a gene: 7. This CDR3 has 15 residues. With regard to this clone: What it binds is not known.

For each subset, genomic DNA was distributed in equal portions over several immunoSEQ plates. TCRdb keeps only in-frame clones here, not all; method: immunoSEQ multiplex PCR. The sample yields about 1.5 million clones, 95% to 99% seen once. The chain combines TRBV5-1 with TRBJ2-7; 8 nucleotides align to TRBD1. The sequence came from a man between 25 and 39 years old in good health. Material for sequencing was naive CD4+ T cells sorted from blood. Subset indicated: CD45RA+ positively selected. CDR3 sequence (DNA): TGCGCCAGCAGCTGGAACAGGGGGACCGCCTACGAGCAGTACTTC. Translated: CASSWNRGTAYEQYF.